This TCR beta chain was sequenced for a study of blood T cell repertoires in COVID-19. Study context: Nucleic acid was either cDNA or gDNA, and it came from T cells, B-cell-depleted T cells, or PBMCs.

Per the authors' pipeline: Estimates of nucleated cell counts were drawn from the amplification of reference gene primers. Measured with immunoSEQ multiplex PCR; TCRdb has only the in-frame clones, and not every one. V and J calls and clone size follow that table, whereas D and trimming were derived from the DNA. The table lists over 200,000 clones, 88% of them singletons. Turning to this clone: One junction end does not reproduce the germline sequence, and a read error may be involved.

The TCR comes from a woman aged 30 to 39 with acute or convalescent COVID-19. The source material was peripheral blood.

CDR3 loop: CASRYRNTGELFF. The CDR3 bases are TGTGCCAGCCGTTACCGGAACACCGGGGAGCTGTTTTTT. The chain is built from TRBV6-5 and TRBJ2-2; D is ambiguous. CDR1 is MNHEY and CDR2 is SVGAGI in the germline V gene. The CDR3 totals 13 residues.